This entry lists 11 T cell receptor beta chains sequenced from one sample in a study of cytomegalovirus exposure and HLA in healthy donors. The repertoire was sequenced with immunoSEQ multiplex PCR; TCRdb's copy has only in-frame clones and lacks some. The profile shows about 92,000 clones, 85% to 95% of them singletons. Sequencing input: PBMCs. The source of these receptors is a woman under 40 in good health and CMV-seropositive.

The genes are TRBV30 and TRBJ1-2; a possible D gene is TRBD1 (5 bases). From germline, CDR1 is GTSNPN and CDR2 SVGIG (reference sequence). Trimming cost V 3 bases and J 4 bases, with 21 bases left between them. CDR3 size: 16 residues. The CDR3 loop is CAWSKLRDLKIYGYTF. The CDR3 bases are TGTGCCTGGAGCAAACTTCGGGACTTAAAAATCTATGGCTACACCTTC.

The rearrangement links TRBV5-4 to TRBJ2-3; 8 positions match TRBD2. V shed 0 bases, J shed 1 base, and the junction held 1 base outside the gene matches. Per the germline V gene, CDR1 is SGHNT and CDR2 is YYREEE (reference sequence). This CDR3 is built from 15 residues. In DNA, the CDR3 is TGTGCCAGCAGCTTGGTTAGCGGGGGCACAGATACGCAGTATTTT. It encodes CASSLVSGGTDTQYF.

The chain uses TRBV21-1 and TRBJ2-7; the D segment call TRBD2 is taken from the table without a DNA check. TRBV21-1 is tagged as a pseudogene. The CDR3 loop spans 17 amino acids. CDR3 sequence: CASSKYGTSDTSYEQYF. As DNA, the CDR3 is TGTGCCAGCAGCAAATATGGAACTAGCGACACTTCCTACGAGCAGTACTTC.

This chain connects TRBV5-1 to TRBJ1-1; 11 bases fit TRBD1. Germline V gene data show CDR1 as SGHRS and CDR2 as YFSETQ. The CDR3 sequence is 16 residues long. V lost 6 bases to trimming and J lost 1 base; unmatched junction nucleotides: 8. The CDR3 here is CASKLDRGLPNTEAFF. DNA of the CDR3: TGCGCCAGCAAATTGGACAGGGGGCTTCCGAACACTGAAGCTTTCTTT.

Only one count was recorded for this clone. The gene calls are TRBV29-1 and TRBJ2-3, with TRBD2 matching 9 bases. Trimming took 3 bases from V and 5 from J; bases not matched to a gene: 3. The CDR3 has 13 residues. Germline V gene data show CDR1 as SQVTM and CDR2 as ANQGSEA. CDR3 sequence reads: CSVEREGRDTQYF. The CDR3 DNA follows: TGCAGCGTTGAGCGGGAGGGCCGAGATACGCAGTATTTT.

The J gene is TRBJ2-7, the V gene TRBV23-1; TRBD1 matches 8 bases. TRBV23-1 is an ORF for which the function is uncertain. J gave up 0 bases and V 6 bases, and 22 bases lay outside the gene matches. The CDR3 is made up of 20 amino acids. DNA for the CDR3: TGCGCCAGCAGAACTCTATATGACAGGGGACGCAATGGGAGCTCCTACGAGCAGTACTTC. Translating gives CASRTLYDRGRNGSSYEQYF.

The chain carries TRBV19 and TRBJ2-6; D remains unclear. Trimming left V 0 bases short and J 0 bases short, with 6 bases between. The CDR3 extends over 16 amino acids. Per germline, CDR1 LNHDA and CDR2 SQIVND (reference sequence). CDR3 DNA: TGTGCCAGTAGTATAGATCTTTACTCTGGGGCCAACGTCCTGACTTTC. Its protein is CASSIDLYSGANVLTF.

This chain uses TRBV5-1 with TRBJ2-5, with 9 bases that match TRBD1. Germline values: CDR1 SGHRS, CDR2 YFSETQ. CDR3 length: 13 residues. With 5 bases clipped from V and 5 bases from J, the junction kept 4 bases outside the gene matches. The CDR3 spells CASSTGGTETQYF. CDR3 in DNA: TGCGCCAGCAGTACAGGGGGCACGGAGACCCAGTACTTC. Full variable domain (missing parts from reference TRBV5-1 and TRBJ2-5): KAGVTQTPRYLIKTRGQQVTLSCSPISGHRSVSWYQQTPGQGLQFLFEYFSETQRNKGNFPGRFSGRQFSNSRSEMNVSTLELGDSALYLCASSTGGTETQYFGPGTRLLVL.

The chain links TRBV29-1 to TRBJ2-5, with 7 positions matching TRBD2. The CDR3 spans 13 residues. Per germline, CDR1 SQVTM and CDR2 ANQGSEA. The J segment lost 5 bases and the V segment lost 1 base, leaving 4 bases of the junction unmatched. CDR3 coding DNA: TGCAGCGTTGAAGGGGTGGGGGGGGAGACCCAGTACTTC. Its translation is CSVEGVGGETQYF.

This clone was detected a few times. The chain is built from TRBV18 and TRBJ2-7; D is undetermined. The CDR3 loop spans 12 amino acids. Trimming pared 3 bases from V and 3 bases from J, leaving 6 bases between. Germline V CDR1 and CDR2: KGHSH, LQKENI. This chain's CDR3 is CASSPNNYEQYF. The CDR3 region has the DNA TGTGCCAGCTCACCTAACAACTACGAGCAGTACTTC. Variable domain in full (rest from reference TRBV18 and TRBJ2-7): NAGVMQNPRHLVRRRGQEARLRCSPMKGHSHVYWYRQLPEEGLKFMVYLQKENIIDESGMPKERFSAEFPKEGPSILRIQQVVRGDSAAYFCASSPNNYEQYFGPGTRLTVT.

The genes are TRBV19 and TRBJ1-5, with no clear D. The CDR3 is made up of 13 amino acids. V lost 3 bases to trimming and J lost 3 bases, with 6 bases between them. The germline CDR1 and CDR2 sequences are LNHDA and SQIVND (reference sequence). This CDR3 reads CASSISINQPQHF. Here the CDR3 DNA reads TGTGCCAGTAGTATTTCTATCAATCAGCCCCAGCATTTT.